This T cell receptor (beta chain) was identified in a study of regulatory T cells in long-lasting Graves disease. Study observations and caveats: Among the persistent patients, 2,500 to 3,500 public clonotypes were shared, more than the approximately 970 shared among new patients.

On this clonotype: The antigen is undetermined.

Germline lookup yields CDR1 SEHNR and CDR2 FQNEAQ (reference sequence). This CDR3 comprises 13 residues. Between the trimmed V and J ends, which lost 1 base and 7 bases, there was a span of 10 bases. Sample time point: persistent/refractory GD, antithyroid drugs over 5 years with positive TRAb. Researchers made the TCR library from RNA that was extracted from PBMCs. Roughly 10 milliliters of peripheral blood went into EDTA tubes. Both iRepertoire HTBI primers and Arm-PCR of CDR3 regions were used to build the TCR beta libraries. TCRdb re-analysed the multiplex PCR reads in MiXCR, keeping a single row per CDR3 protein. Of some 420,000 distinct CDR3 sequences in the sample, approximately 23% were seen once.

The origin of this receptor is a female donor with Graves disease. The rearrangement uses TRBV7-9 and TRBJ1-1; D gene unclear. Material: peripheral blood mononuclear cells (PBMCs), obtained when the disease was refractory, from a patient treated with antithyroid drugs. The CDR3 bases are TGTGCCAGCAGCTTAGTGGGCGGCGGTGAAGCTTTCTTT. Amino acid sequence: CASSLVGGGEAFF.